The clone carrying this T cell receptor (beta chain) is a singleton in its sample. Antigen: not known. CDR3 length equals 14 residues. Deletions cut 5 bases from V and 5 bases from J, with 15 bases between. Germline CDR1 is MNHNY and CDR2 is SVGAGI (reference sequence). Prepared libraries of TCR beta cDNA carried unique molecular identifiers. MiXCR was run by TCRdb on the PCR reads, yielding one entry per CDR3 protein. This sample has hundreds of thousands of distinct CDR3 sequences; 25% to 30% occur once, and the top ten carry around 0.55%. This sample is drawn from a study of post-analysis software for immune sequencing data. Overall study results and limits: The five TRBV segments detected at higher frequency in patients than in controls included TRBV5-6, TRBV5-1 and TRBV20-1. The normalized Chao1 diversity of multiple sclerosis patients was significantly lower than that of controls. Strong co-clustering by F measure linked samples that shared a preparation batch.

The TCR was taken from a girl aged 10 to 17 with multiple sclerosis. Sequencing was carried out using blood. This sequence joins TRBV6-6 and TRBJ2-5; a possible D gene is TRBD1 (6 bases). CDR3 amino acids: CASSIRDIPETQYF. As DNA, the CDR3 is TGTGCCAGCAGTATCCGGGACATTCCCGAGACCCAGTACTTC.